This T cell receptor (beta chain) was profiled in a study of beta chain features in type 1 diabetes. Study-wide results and caveats: The cDNA sequencing approach could over-represent high-TCR-expressing cells. Whether TCRB rearrangement is influenced by HLA type was left unresolved in this analysis. Moderately but significantly shorter TCRB CDR3s were found in Type 1 diabetes patients in all four CD4+ subsets.

TCRB transcripts that were expressed got sequenced, as all of the isolated RNA had been reverse transcribed. Clones were read by immunoSEQ multiplex PCR, and TCRdb kept only the in-frame ones, dropping some. Seen here are approximately 470,000 clones, about 29% observed once, and the top ten hold 0.06% to 0.07%. With regard to this clone: Its antigen is currently unknown.

Per donor, one heparinised blood draw averaged about 116 mL. The CDR3 loop spans 15 amino acids. CDR1 and CDR2 (germline): SGDLS, YYNGEE. Between the trimmed V and J ends, which lost 4 bases and 0 bases, there was a span of 14 bases. Sequenced: naive CD4+ T cells from blood. This clonotype was sampled from a man aged 18 to 30 in good health. The gene calls are TRBV9 and TRBJ2-7, with D possibly called TRBD1 or TRBD2 (5 bases each). CDR3 residues: CASSPRGTSSYEQYF. The CDR3 DNA follows: TGTGCCAGCAGCCCCAGAGGGACGAGCTCCTACGAGCAGTACTTC. Full variable domain (missing parts from reference TRBV9 and TRBJ2-7): DSGVTQTPKHLITATGQRVTLRCSPRSGDLSVYWYQQSLDQGLQFLIQYYNGEERAKGNILERFSAQQFPDLHSELNLSSLELGDSALYFCASSPRGTSSYEQYFGPGTRLTVT.